Below are 13 T cell receptor beta chains sequenced from a single sample in a study of control samples from healthy donors and cancer patients. Profiled with immunoSEQ multiplex PCR; TCRdb holds only in-frame clones, not every one. The sample yields some 120,000 clones, 93% seen once. The sample taken for sequencing was blood. The origin of the receptors is a man younger than 45 in good health.

The chain is built from TRBV10-2 and TRBJ2-3; D remains ambiguous. V was shortened by 7 bases and J by 0 bases, with 8 bases between the two germline ends. The CDR3 is 13 amino acids. CDR1 and CDR2 from the germline V gene are WSHSY and SAAADI. The CDR3 here is CASTGVSTDTQYF. The CDR3 DNA sequence: TGCGCCAGCACTGGAGTAAGCACAGATACGCAGTATTTT.

This sequence joins TRBV9 and TRBJ2-3, with TRBD2 as a possible D gene (6 bases). Between the trimmed V and J ends, which lost 4 bases and 0 bases, there was a span of 9 bases. Germline loops: CDR1 SGDLS, CDR2 YYNGEE. The CDR3 is 14 residues long. The CDR3 nucleotides are TGTGCCAGCAGCCCCCGGGGGAGCACAGATACGCAGTATTTT. Translated: CASSPRGSTDTQYF.

The V gene is TRBV9, the J gene TRBJ2-1; D gene unclear. Germline loops: CDR1 SGDLS, CDR2 YYNGEE. The CDR3 is made up of 14 amino acids. V was trimmed by 0 bases and J by 4 bases, leaving 8 bases between them. The CDR3 sequence is CASSVGGPYNEQFF. As DNA, the CDR3 is TGTGCCAGCAGCGTAGGCGGCCCTTACAATGAGCAGTTCTTC.

The chain uses TRBV7-2 and TRBJ1-6, with D hard to call. The CDR3 totals 12 residues. Trimming took 11 bases from V and 2 from J, leaving 7 bases between them. Looked up from germline, CDR1 is SGHTA and CDR2 is FQGNSA. CDR3 region: CASAPYNSPLHF. CDR3 DNA: TGTGCCTCCGCCCCCTATAATTCACCCCTCCACTTT.

V is TRBV10-3 and J is TRBJ1-5; D is ambiguous. Per the germline V gene, CDR1 is ENHRY and CDR2 is SYGVKD. The CDR3 totals 12 residues. V gave up 2 bases and J gave up 4 bases, with 3 bases separating them. CDR3 in DNA: TGTGCCATCAGTGAGAAGAATCAGCCCCAGCATTTT. This translates into CAISEKNQPQHF.

J is TRBJ1-2 and V is TRBV18; 8 bases align to TRBD1. This CDR3 is 16 amino acids long. Per the germline V gene, CDR1 is KGHSH and CDR2 is LQKENI. V trimming: 2 bases; J trimming: 4 bases; junction bases outside the gene matches: 9. CDR3 in DNA: TGTGCCAGCTCACCAGAAGGTACAGGGGGGAGCTATGGCTACACCTTC. This codes for CASSPEGTGGSYGYTF.

Details on this clone: At one end the junction does not follow the germline gene, possibly because of a read error. J is TRBJ2-1 and V is TRBV3-1 (or the pseudogene TRBV3-2), with 9 nucleotides matching TRBD1. Germline loops: CDR1 LGHDT, CDR2 YNNKEL (reference sequence). The CDR3 is 12 amino acids. CDR3 region: CASSQGRDRDVF. The CDR3 DNA sequence: TGTGCCAGCAGCCAAGGGAGGGACAGGGATGTCTTC.

The chain links TRBV5-8 to TRBJ2-7; D not certain. CDR3 length equals 13 residues. The V gene lost 1 base and the J gene lost 2 bases, with 7 bases spanning the gap. Germline CDR1 SGHTS, CDR2 YDEGEE. CDR3 nucleotide sequence: TGTGCCAGCAGCTTGCTGGCCGCCTACGAGCAGTACGTC. As protein: CASSLLAAYEQYV.

There are a few counts of this clone. The J gene is TRBJ2-3, the V gene TRBV7-7; the D is unclear. Looked up from germline, CDR1 is SSHAT and CDR2 is FNYEAQ (reference sequence). The ends were cut back, 5 bases at V and 4 bases at J, with 7 bases in the middle. This CDR3 comprises 12 residues. The CDR3 DNA follows: TGTGCCAGCAGCCCAAATTCAGATACGCAGTATTTT. Translating gives CASSPNSDTQYF.

V is TRBV28 and J is TRBJ1-2; D uncertain. Deletions cut 3 bases from V and 9 bases from J, with 20 bases between. In germline, CDR1 is MDHEN, CDR2 SYDVKM. This CDR3 spans 15 amino acids. DNA of the CDR3: TGTGCCAGCAGTTTCAGTCGGATTTGGAAGGAGAGCTACACCTTC. Protein: CASSFSRIWKESYTF.

The CDR3 spells CASFPRGLPESSGNTIYF. The CDR3 DNA sequence: TGTGCCAGCTTCCCTAGGGGACTTCCCGAGAGCTCTGGAAACACCATATATTTT. The rearrangement uses TRBV5-5 and TRBJ1-3; the D gene is possibly TRBD1 (5 bases). This CDR3 spans 18 amino acids. V lost 7 bases and J 0 bases, leaving 23 bases between the germline ends. Per the germline V gene, CDR1 is SGHKS and CDR2 is YYEKEE (reference sequence).

The genes are TRBV19 and TRBJ2-1; D perhaps matches TRBD1 (6 bases). The CDR3 has 16 residues. V dropped 7 bases and J dropped 2 bases, with 18 bases sitting between them. Germline lookup yields CDR1 LNHDA and CDR2 SQIVND (reference sequence). This CDR3 is CASTSPGERPYNEQFF. The CDR3, as DNA: TGTGCCAGTACCTCCCCAGGGGAGCGTCCCTACAATGAGCAGTTCTTC.

This clone has a single count. The genes are TRBV9 and TRBJ2-1; D uncertain. This CDR3 is 11 amino acids long. Germline V lookup: CDR1 SGDLS, CDR2 YYNGEE. V gave up 0 bases and J gave up 9 bases, with 4 bases separating them. The CDR3 nucleotides read TGTGCCAGCAGCGTAGGGGGTGAGCAGTTCTTC. This codes for CASSVGGEQFF.